One sample yielded the 15 T cell receptor beta chains listed below, sequenced in a study of cytomegalovirus exposure and HLA in healthy donors. Both 60 Vbeta primers and 13 Jbeta primers went into the PCR. Using immunoSEQ multiplex PCR, the repertoire was profiled, and TCRdb retains in-frame clones only, with some absent. This table holds about 88,000 clones, 90% found once. Source material: PBMCs. The receptors come from a man younger than 35 in good health and CMV-seronegative.

The chain uses TRBV19 and TRBJ2-4; 11 bases fit TRBD2. The CDR3 runs to 17 residues. The germline V gene encodes CDR1 LNHDA and CDR2 SQIVND (reference sequence). V was pared by 5 bases and J by 6 bases, with 12 bases of the junction left unmatched. The CDR3 loop is CASSPRLAGYRGNIQYF. The CDR3 region has the DNA TGTGCCAGTAGTCCACGACTAGCGGGATATAGGGGAAACATTCAGTACTTC.

The chain carries TRBV7-6 and TRBJ2-1; TRBD2 aligns across 10 bases. The CDR3 loop spans 18 amino acids. The V gene end was trimmed by 5 bases and the J gene end by 3 bases; junction bases not matched to a gene: 13. Germline V CDR1 and CDR2: SGHVS, FNYEAQ. The CDR3: CASSPGPSGRGSYNEQFF. As DNA, the CDR3 is TGTGCCAGCAGCCCAGGCCCTAGCGGGAGAGGAAGCTACAATGAGCAGTTCTTC. Filled out from reference TRBV7-6 and TRBJ2-1, the complete variable domain reads GAGVSQSPRYKVTKRGQDVALRCDPISGHVSLYWYRQALGQGPEFLTYFNYEAQQDKSGLPNDRFSAERPEGSISTLTIQRTEQRDSAMYRCASSPGPSGRGSYNEQFFGPGTRLTVL.

The gene calls are TRBV6-1 and TRBJ2-3; 8 positions agree with TRBD2. The length of the CDR3 is 17 residues. V was clipped by 0 bases and J by 0 bases; unmatched bases: 5. Germline CDR1 and CDR2: MNHNS and SASEGT. CDR3 sequence (DNA): TGTGCCAGCAGTGAAGCGGTGGTAGCGGGGAGCACAGATACGCAGTATTTT. Protein sequence: CASSEAVVAGSTDTQYF.

V and J are TRBV6-1 and TRBJ2-1; 11 bases line up with TRBD1. The germline V gene encodes CDR1 MNHNS and CDR2 SASEGT. The CDR3 consists of 12 residues. Trimming cost V 6 bases and J 13 bases; bases outside gene matches: 5. The DNA for the CDR3 is TGTGCCAGCAGAGGACAGGGGGCGCGACAGTTCTTC. Encoded protein: CASRGQGARQFF.

The rearrangement uses TRBV21-1 and TRBJ2-1; the table's D call, TRBD2, has no DNA check behind it. TRBV21-1 is recorded as a pseudogene. There are 13 residues in the CDR3. The CDR3 nucleotides read TGTGCCACCCGTGTTTTGGGAGTGAATGAGCAGTTCTTC. Translating it yields CATRVLGVNEQFF.

The chain links TRBV5-1 to TRBJ1-1; possibly TRBD1 for D (5 bases). V dropped 0 bases and J dropped 0 bases, with 9 bases sitting between them. There are 15 residues in the CDR3. CDR1 is SGHRS, CDR2 YFSETQ, per germline. The DNA for the CDR3 is TGCGCCAGCAGCTTGGTGGAGGGACTGAACACTGAAGCTTTCTTT. Translated: CASSLVEGLNTEAFF.

This chain joins TRBV4-3 and TRBJ2-1; 11 positions match TRBD2. Trimming removed 2 bases from V and 7 bases from J; junction bases left unmatched: 7. There are 16 residues in the CDR3. From germline, CDR1 is LGHNA and CDR2 YSLEER. The DNA for the CDR3 is TGCGCCAGCAGCCAATTACTAGCGGGAGCGTGGAATGAGCAGTTCTTC. It encodes CASSQLLAGAWNEQFF.

The chain couples TRBV18 to TRBJ2-7, with 7 bases identical to TRBD2. This CDR3 is built from 14 residues. CDR1 is KGHSH and CDR2 is LQKENI in the germline V gene. Trimming removed 6 bases from V and 5 bases from J; junction bases left unmatched: 10. This chain's CDR3 is CASSRGSFSDEQYF. In nucleotides, the CDR3 is TGTGCCAGCTCCCGCGGGAGTTTCTCAGACGAGCAGTACTTC. The variable domain in full, completed from reference TRBV18 and TRBJ2-7, reads NAGVMQNPRHLVRRRGQEARLRCSPMKGHSHVYWYRQLPEEGLKFMVYLQKENIIDESGMPKERFSAEFPKEGPSILRIQQVVRGDSAAYFCASSRGSFSDEQYFGPGTRLTVT.

The chain joins TRBV28 to TRBJ1-4; D is uncertain. V lost 4 bases and J 2 bases, leaving 8 bases between the germline ends. Germline V CDR1 and CDR2: MDHEN, SYDVKM. The CDR3 loop spans 14 amino acids. The CDR3 DNA follows: TGTGCCAGCAGTTCACCAGTTACTAATGAAAAACTGTTTTTT. Protein: CASSSPVTNEKLFF.

J is TRBJ2-7 and V is TRBV28; weak D call: TRBD1 (5 bases). The germline V gene has CDR1 MDHEN and CDR2 SYDVKM. With 5 bases removed from V and 2 bases from J, the gap between germline ends came to 13 bases. CDR3 length equals 14 residues. The CDR3 sequence is CASSPVGQTYEQYF. In nucleotides, the CDR3 is TGTGCCAGCAGTCCAGTGGGGCAGACCTACGAGCAGTACTTC.

In its sample, this clone was seen a few times. V and J are TRBV28 and TRBJ1-1; no clear D gene. Per the germline V gene, CDR1 is MDHEN and CDR2 is SYDVKM. V was pared by 4 bases and J by 7 bases, with 10 bases between. This CDR3 contains 12 residues. The CDR3 is CASSSGLYEAFF. The CDR3 nucleotides read TGTGCCAGCAGTTCTGGACTCTATGAAGCTTTCTTT.

This rearrangement joins TRBV5-4 to TRBJ2-5; maybe TRBD2 (5 bases). Germline V lookup: CDR1 SGHNT, CDR2 YYREEE (reference sequence). CDR3 length equals 13 residues. Trimming pared 4 bases from V and 2 bases from J, leaving 9 bases between. The CDR3 is CASSTRTQETQYF. The CDR3 DNA sequence: TGTGCCAGCAGCACGCGGACTCAAGAGACCCAGTACTTC.

The CDR3 region is CASSGTGKEPQHF. CDR3 DNA: TGTGCCAGCTCGGGGACAGGGAAAGAGCCCCAGCATTTT. The rearrangement links TRBV18 to TRBJ1-5; 9 bases map to TRBD1. Trimming at V came to 6 bases and at J to 8 bases, leaving 5 bases not matched to a gene. CDR3 length: 13 amino acids. Germline assignment: CDR1 KGHSH and CDR2 LQKENI.

The rearrangement joins TRBV7-8 to TRBJ1-4; 9 positions match TRBD1. The CDR3 consists of 15 residues. The J segment lost 10 bases and the V segment lost 1 base, leaving 7 bases of the junction unmatched. Germline CDR1 SGHVS, CDR2 FQNEAQ. CDR3 residues: CASSLGGTGHVKLFF. DNA for the CDR3: TGTGCCAGCAGCTTAGGCGGGACAGGGCATGTAAAACTGTTTTTT.

J is TRBJ1-3 and V is TRBV5-1; 8 nucleotides agree with TRBD1. With V trimmed by 3 bases and J by 10 bases, 6 bases remained unmatched. Germline V gives CDR1 SGHRS, CDR2 YFSETQ. This CDR3 contains 13 residues. CDR3 in amino acids: CASSSGTGTTIYF. CDR3 sequence (DNA): TGCGCCAGCAGCTCGGGGACAGGAACGACCATATATTTT.